Below are 14 T cell receptor beta chains sequenced from a single sample in a study of CD8+ T cells in alopecia areata. Sample treatment: oral pan-JAK inhibitor, 5-10 mg twice daily. Extraction of RNA preceded its reverse transcription into cDNA, which served as the sequencing template. This table comes from immunoSEQ multiplex PCR, and its TCRdb copy is limited to in-frame clones, with some not included. The sample yields 150,000 to 200,000 clones, roughly half seen once. This specimen was CD8+ T cells sorted from blood, taken around week 52, from a patient treated with tofacitinib. These TCRs come from a human donor with alopecia areata.

This sequence joins TRBV7-9 and TRBJ2-7; TRBD1 aligns across 7 bases. The CDR3 runs to 15 residues. Germline CDR1 is SEHNR and CDR2 is FQNEAQ (reference sequence). V lost 1 base and J lost 0; bases outside the gene matches: 3. The CDR3 DNA is TGTGCCAGCAGCTTAGGGGGACAGAACTCCTACGAGCAGTACTTC. Residues: CASSLGGQNSYEQYF.

V is TRBV7-9 and J is TRBJ2-7; D gene uncertain. This CDR3 is built from 11 residues. Germline values: CDR1 SEHNR, CDR2 FQNEAQ (reference sequence). Trimming left V 5 bases short and J 0 bases short, with 2 bases between. The CDR3 here is CASSPSYEQYF. CDR3 bases: TGTGCCAGCAGCCCCTCCTACGAGCAGTACTTC.

The chain recombines TRBV4-3 with TRBJ2-1; tentatively, D is TRBD2 (6 bases). This CDR3 contains 16 residues. V shed 3 bases and J shed 6 bases, with 18 bases lying between them. The germline CDR1 and CDR2 sequences are LGHNA and YSLEER. The CDR3 protein is CASSHEGVAGFNEQFF. The CDR3 DNA reads as TGCGCCAGCAGCCATGAAGGGGTCGCGGGATTCAATGAGCAGTTCTTC.

The chain has TRBV7-9 and TRBJ2-1, with D unclear. Looked up from germline, CDR1 is SEHNR and CDR2 is FQNEAQ (reference sequence). The CDR3 is 12 residues long. The V end was cut by 5 bases, the J end by 8 bases, with 10 bases between. This CDR3 is CASSPDFDEQFF. CDR3 DNA sequence: TGTGCCAGCAGCCCAGACTTCGATGAGCAGTTCTTC.

The rearrangement uses TRBV2 and TRBJ2-3; tentatively, D is TRBD2 (6 bases). The CDR3 runs to 14 residues. Trimming removed 6 bases at V and 0 bases at J, with 10 bases between. The germline V gene has CDR1 SNHLY and CDR2 FYNNEI. CDR3 protein: CASRGGVSTDTQYF. The CDR3 DNA sequence: TGTGCCAGCAGGGGCGGGGTAAGCACAGATACGCAGTATTTT. The full variable domain, its missing parts supplied by reference TRBV2 and TRBJ2-3, is EPEVTQTPSHQVTQMGQEVILRCVPISNHLYFYWYRQILGQKVEFLVSFYNNEISEKSEIFDDQFSVERPDGSNFTLKIRSTKLEDSAMYFCASRGGVSTDTQYFGPGTRLTVL.

The gene calls are TRBV10-3 and TRBJ2-1; the match to TRBD2 covers 9 bases. The V gene end was trimmed by 0 bases and the J gene end by 6 bases; junction bases not matched to a gene: 9. The germline V gene has CDR1 ENHRY and CDR2 SYGVKD. This CDR3 comprises 17 residues. The CDR3 region is CAISESRASGDRNEQFF. The CDR3 nucleotides are TGTGCCATCAGTGAGTCGAGAGCTAGCGGGGACCGCAATGAGCAGTTCTTC.

The chain recombines TRBV11-1 with TRBJ2-1, with D unresolved. The germline gives CDR1 SGHAT, CDR2 FQDESV (reference sequence). With 1 base removed from V and 10 bases from J, the gap between germline ends came to 11 bases. This CDR3 comprises 13 residues. CDR3 residues: CASSLDSRTEQFF. The CDR3 DNA reads as TGTGCCAGCAGCTTAGACTCCCGGACGGAGCAGTTCTTC. Using reference TRBV11-1 and TRBJ2-1 for the parts outside the CDR3, the full variable domain is EAEVAQSPRYKITEKSQAVAFWCDPISGHATLYWYRQILGQGPELLVQFQDESVVDDSQLPKDRFSAERLKGVDSTLKIQPAELGDSAMYLCASSLDSRTEQFFGPGTRLTVL.

V and J are TRBV30 and TRBJ2-1, with D possibly being TRBD1 or TRBD2 (7 bases each). Germline loops: CDR1 GTSNPN, CDR2 SVGIG (reference sequence). Trimming took off 0 bases at V and 8 bases at J, with 11 bases between the two ends. CDR3 length: 13 residues. The CDR3 here is CAWSVPGGDEQFF. Here the CDR3 DNA reads TGTGCCTGGAGTGTACCAGGGGGGGATGAGCAGTTCTTC.

V is TRBV29-1 and J is TRBJ2-7, with 9 bases lining up with TRBD1. This CDR3 contains 15 residues. Losses at the gene ends were 3 bases for V and 3 bases for J; bases not matched to a gene: 9. CDR1 SQVTM and CDR2 ANQGSEA come from the germline V gene. CDR3 coding DNA: TGCAGCGTTGAGTTGTTGGACAGGGGTGTCTACGAGCAGTACTTC. It specifies CSVELLDRGVYEQYF.

This clone was observed a few times. The chain recombines TRBV14 with TRBJ1-5; no reliable D call. Trimming pared 0 bases from V and 4 bases from J, leaving 1 base between. From germline, CDR1 is SGHDN and CDR2 FVKESK. The CDR3 runs to 12 residues. The CDR3 reads CASSQENQPQHF. In DNA form, the CDR3 reads TGTGCCAGCAGCCAAGAAAATCAGCCCCAGCATTTT.

The chain is built from TRBV9 and TRBJ1-6; 7 bases agree with TRBD1. Germline V gene sequence: CDR1 SGDLS, CDR2 YYNGEE. V gave up 0 bases and J gave up 13 bases; unmatched junction bases: 13. This CDR3 has 16 residues. The CDR3 DNA follows: TGTGCCAGCAGCGTAGCGGACGGACAGGAGGGTTGGCCCCTCCACTTT. It is translated as CASSVADGQEGWPLHF.

This clone was counted between two and nine times. The CDR3 nucleotides read TGTGCCAGCAGTACCCATTTGGGATTGAATCAGCCCCAGCATTTT. It translates to CASSTHLGLNQPQHF. The chain has TRBV6-5 and TRBJ1-5, with D hard to call. The CDR3 runs to 15 residues. CDR1 is MNHEY and CDR2 is SVGAGI in the germline V gene. Trimming removed 5 bases at V and 4 bases at J, with 15 bases between.

This chain uses TRBV9 with TRBJ2-3; 7 nucleotides agree with TRBD2. Germline CDR1 SGDLS, CDR2 YYNGEE. The ends lost 0 bases at V and 4 bases at J; junction bases unmatched: 11. The CDR3 loop spans 17 amino acids. The CDR3 DNA reads TGTGCCAGCAGCGTAGAAAGACGGGGACTAAGACCAGATACGCAGTATTTT. This sequence encodes CASSVERRGLRPDTQYF.

This clone came up a few times. The chain couples TRBV5-1 to TRBJ2-2; D unclear. V lost 2 bases and J lost 3, with 11 bases in between. CDR3 length: 15 amino acids. CDR1 and CDR2 (germline): SGHRS, YFSETQ. The CDR3 loop is CASSFGEWDTGELFF. The CDR3 nucleotides are TGCGCCAGCAGCTTTGGAGAATGGGACACCGGGGAGCTGTTTTTT.